This entry concerns a single T cell receptor (beta chain). The antigen is not known. Germline V gives CDR1 SGHAT, CDR2 FQNNGV. The CDR3 totals 14 residues. This PCR relied on a set of 60 Vbeta primers and 13 Jbeta primers. Sequencing was performed with immunoSEQ multiplex PCR; in TCRdb, only in-frame clones are kept and a portion is missing. In the table there are approximately 150,000 clones, approximately 80% of which are singletons. The entry originates in a study of cytomegalovirus exposure and HLA in healthy donors. Study conclusions and caveats: Overall, approximately 150 TCR beta chains were annotated as cytomegalovirus-associated. Relative to equally common others, HLA-associated TCR beta chains showed greater clonal expansion in a later analysis. Rarity marked most TCR sequences, yet some public TCRs occurred in many donors.

Donors sampled were nominally healthy, though unrecorded immune exposures were likely. This chain joins TRBV11-2 and TRBJ2-5; 7 bases agree with TRBD1. The J call may be faulty, since TRBJ2-7 better matches the DNA end. The material sequenced was PBMCs. The receptor was isolated from a woman aged 40 to 55 in good health and CMV-seronegative. For the CDR3, the DNA is TGTGCCAGCAGCTTCGACAGGGCTTATGACGAGCAGTACTTC. Protein product: CASSFDRAYDEQYF.